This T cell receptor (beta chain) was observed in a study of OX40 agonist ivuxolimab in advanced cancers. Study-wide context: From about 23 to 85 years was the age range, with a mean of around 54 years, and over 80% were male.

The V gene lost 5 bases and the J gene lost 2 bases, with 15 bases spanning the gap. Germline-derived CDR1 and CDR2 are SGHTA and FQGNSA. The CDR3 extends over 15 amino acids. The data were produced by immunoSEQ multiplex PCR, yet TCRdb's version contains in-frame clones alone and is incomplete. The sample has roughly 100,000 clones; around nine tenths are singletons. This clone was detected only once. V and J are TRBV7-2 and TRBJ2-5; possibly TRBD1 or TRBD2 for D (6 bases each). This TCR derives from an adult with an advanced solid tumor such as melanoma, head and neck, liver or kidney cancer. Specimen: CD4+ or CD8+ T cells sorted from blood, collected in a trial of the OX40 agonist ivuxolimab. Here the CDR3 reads CASSRGGQFQETQYF. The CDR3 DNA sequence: TGTGCCAGCAGCCGAGGGGGGCAGTTTCAAGAGACCCAGTACTTC. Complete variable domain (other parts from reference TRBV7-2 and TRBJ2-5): GAGVSQSPSNKVTEKGKDVELRCDPISGHTALYWYRQSLGQGLEFLIYFQGNSAPDKSGLPSDRFSAERTGGSVSTLTIQRTQQEDSAVYLCASSRGGQFQETQYFGPGTRLLVL.